Below are 20 T cell receptor beta chains sequenced from a single sample in a study of blood T cell repertoires in COVID-19. The method was immunoSEQ multiplex PCR; TCRdb's version includes in-frame clones alone and lacks a portion of them. The data hold 150,000 or so clones, with roughly 88% observed a single time. Sequenced: peripheral blood. The source is a man between 18 and 29 years old with acute or convalescent COVID-19.

This chain joins TRBV6-5 and TRBJ2-2; TRBD1 is a possible D gene (5 bases). V lost 4 bases, J lost 8 bases, and 20 bases lay in between. The CDR3 length is 16 residues. Germline V lookup: CDR1 MNHEY, CDR2 SVGAGI. The CDR3 DNA reads TGTGCCAGCAGTTCTGGACGGGTAGGGGATAGAGGGGAGCTGTTTTTT. This gives the protein CASSSGRVGDRGELFF.

The J gene is TRBJ1-1, the V gene TRBV7-9; 7 bases map to TRBD1. With V trimmed by 5 bases and J by 4 bases, 4 bases remained unmatched. There are 13 residues in the CDR3. The germline gives CDR1 SEHNR, CDR2 FQNEAQ (reference sequence). For the CDR3, the DNA is TGTGCCAGCAGCCCCCAGGGGGGCACTGAAGCTTTCTTT. The encoded protein is CASSPQGGTEAFF. The variable domain in full, with the rest retrieved from reference TRBV7-9 and TRBJ1-1, is DTGVSQNPRHKITKRGQNVTFRCDPISEHNRLYWYRQTLGQGPEFLTYFQNEAQLEKSRLLSDRFSAERPKGSFSTLEIQRTEQGDSAMYLCASSPQGGTEAFFGQGTRLTVV.

This clone was found once. The J gene is TRBJ1-2, the V gene TRBV28; 7 positions match TRBD1. The CDR3 sequence is 13 residues long. Per the germline V gene, CDR1 is MDHEN and CDR2 is SYDVKM. V lost 5 bases and J lost 3; bases outside the gene matches: 3. CDR3 DNA: TGTGCCAGCAGTGACGGGACAGACTATGGCTACACCTTC. This translates into CASSDGTDYGYTF.

This chain links TRBV3-1 (or the pseudogene TRBV3-2) with TRBJ2-3; D may be TRBD2 (7 bases). Germline values: CDR1 LGHDT, CDR2 YNNKEL (reference sequence). This CDR3 is 15 amino acids long. V gave up 1 base and J gave up 3 bases, with 11 bases separating them. The CDR3 DNA sequence: TGTGCCAGCAGCCAAGTAGGGGGAGGGACAGATACGCAGTATTTT. Its translation: CASSQVGGGTDTQYF.

This chain uses TRBV19 with TRBJ1-1, with 10 nucleotides matching TRBD1. With V trimmed by 7 bases and J by 1 base, 15 bases remained unmatched. CDR3 length: 18 residues. Germline-derived CDR1 and CDR2 are LNHDA and SQIVND (reference sequence). The CDR3 here is CASTPLTGQGRGNTEAFF. CDR3 bases: TGTGCCAGTACCCCCCTAACGGGACAGGGGAGGGGGAACACTGAAGCTTTCTTT.

The gene calls are TRBV29-1 and TRBJ2-6, with D unclear. This CDR3 has 15 amino acids. Germline CDR1 and CDR2: SQVTM and ANQGSEA. V lost 6 bases and J 1 base, leaving 13 bases between the germline ends. CDR3 in DNA: TGCAGCGTCCTCGGGTCGGTGTCTGGGGCCAACGTCCTGACTTTC. As protein: CSVLGSVSGANVLTF. Looking up the rest from reference TRBV29-1 and TRBJ2-6 gives the full variable domain: SAVISQKPSRDICQRGTSLTIQCQVDSQVTMMFWYRQQPGQSLTLIATANQGSEATYESGFVIDKFPISRPNLTFSTLTVSNMSPEDSSIYLCSVLGSVSGANVLTFGAGSRLTVL.

The chain carries TRBV12-3 or TRBV12-4 and TRBJ1-1, with D maybe TRBD1 (6 bases). CDR3 size: 13 residues. V was trimmed by 4 bases and J by 5 bases, leaving 11 bases between them. CDR3 DNA: TGTGCCAGCAGTTCAACAGGGTGGACTGAAGCTTTCTTT. As protein: CASSSTGWTEAFF.

This clone appeared a few times. This sequence joins TRBV25-1 and TRBJ2-7; D unclear. This CDR3 spans 11 amino acids. The V end lost 4 bases, the J end lost 3 bases, and 4 bases lay between the germline ends. The germline gives CDR1 MGHDK, CDR2 SYGVNS. The CDR3 region has the DNA TGTGCCAGCAGTGGCGTCTACGAGCAGTACTTC. It translates to CASSGVYEQYF.

This chain links TRBV3-1 (or the pseudogene TRBV3-2) with TRBJ2-2; TRBD1 aligns across 7 bases. Germline CDR1 LGHDT, CDR2 YNNKEL (reference sequence). V lost 5 bases and J lost 7; bases outside the gene matches: 4. The CDR3 is made up of 13 amino acids. For the CDR3, the DNA is TGTGCCAGCAGCAAGGGGGCCGTCGGGGAGCTGTTTTTT. Translation: CASSKGAVGELFF.

This clone was counted between two and nine times. J is TRBJ2-5 and V is TRBV12-3 or TRBV12-4; 7 positions match TRBD2. The CDR3 has 13 residues. V was clipped by 2 bases and J by 5 bases; unmatched bases: 2. CDR3 protein: CASSLILAETQYF. The CDR3 DNA follows: TGTGCCAGCAGTTTAATACTAGCGGAGACCCAGTACTTC.

This clone was found once. This sequence joins TRBV19 and TRBJ1-2, with TRBD1 as a possible D gene (6 bases). Germline values: CDR1 LNHDA, CDR2 SQIVND (reference sequence). CDR3 length: 12 amino acids. The V end was cut by 8 bases, the J end by 6 bases, with 13 bases between. DNA for the CDR3: TGTGCCAGTCGGACAGTTGCGAATGGCTACACCTTC. Its protein is CASRTVANGYTF.

The rearrangement uses TRBV3-1 (or the pseudogene TRBV3-2) and TRBJ1-3; D remains unclear. The CDR3 runs to 13 residues. Germline CDR1 and CDR2: LGHDT and YNNKEL (reference sequence). The V end lost 0 bases, the J end lost 2 bases, and 2 bases lay between the germline ends. The CDR3 loop reads CASSQDTGNTIYF. For the CDR3, the DNA is TGTGCCAGCAGCCAAGATACTGGAAACACCATATATTTT.

The V and J genes are TRBV19 and TRBJ1-2, with 9 bases matching TRBD1. This CDR3 contains 16 residues. V was clipped by 6 bases and J by 1 base; unmatched bases: 9. Germline V lookup: CDR1 LNHDA, CDR2 SQIVND (reference sequence). CDR3 sequence: CASRTPKTGGNYGYTF. The CDR3 region has the DNA TGTGCCAGTAGAACCCCCAAGACAGGGGGTAACTATGGCTACACCTTC.

This clone was detected a few times. The V and J genes are TRBV27 and TRBJ1-1; D is possibly TRBD1 (5 bases). V was cut by 2 bases and J by 5 bases, with 12 bases left in between. Germline V gives CDR1 MNHEY, CDR2 SMNVEV (reference sequence). The CDR3 has 14 amino acids. DNA for the CDR3: TGTGCCAGCAGTTTACGTGAAGGGGTGACTGAAGCTTTCTTT. Translation gives CASSLREGVTEAFF.

Comment on this clone: Germline and junction disagree at one end, which may indicate a read error. This sequence joins TRBV18 and TRBJ2-3; 10 positions agree with TRBD2. The CDR3 runs 16 residues. Germline lookup yields CDR1 KGHSH and CDR2 LQKENI. This CDR3 reads CASSPRLAGVPDTQYF. The CDR3, as DNA: TGTGCCAGCTCTCCACGGCTAGCGGGAGTTCCAGATACGCAGTATTTT.

V and J are TRBV6-1 and TRBJ1-1; 8 bases are a match to TRBD1. Per the germline V gene, CDR1 is MNHNS and CDR2 is SASEGT. Trimming took 3 bases from V and 4 from J; bases not matched to a gene: 7. The CDR3 consists of 15 residues. DNA for the CDR3: TGTGCCAGCAGTGAGGACAGGGTGAGACTCACTGAAGCTTTCTTT. Residues: CASSEDRVRLTEAFF.

V is TRBV10-3 and J is TRBJ1-4; D not resolved. Trimming removed 3 bases at V and 7 bases at J, with 12 bases between. CDR1 is ENHRY, CDR2 SYGVKD, per germline. The CDR3 runs to 14 residues. This CDR3 reads CAISDLREGEKLFF. DNA of the CDR3: TGTGCCATCAGTGACCTACGGGAGGGTGAAAAACTGTTTTTT.

This sequence joins TRBV7-9 and TRBJ1-2; TRBD1 aligns across 7 bases. CDR3 length equals 11 residues. Trimming cost V 10 bases and J 11 bases; bases outside gene matches: 10. Looked up from germline, CDR1 is SEHNR and CDR2 is FQNEAQ (reference sequence). CDR3 region: CATLPHRGYTF. The CDR3 bases are TGTGCCACCCTACCCCACAGGGGATACACCTTC.

The chain links TRBV25-1 to TRBJ1-1; D is unclear. This CDR3 region has 14 residues. Germline assignment: CDR1 MGHDK and CDR2 SYGVNS. The germline V and J ends were trimmed by 3 bases and 0 bases, with 8 bases remaining between them. CDR3 nucleotide sequence: TGTGCCAGCAGTGATGTACAATTGAACACTGAAGCTTTCTTT. Translating gives CASSDVQLNTEAFF.

V usage is TRBV30 and J usage is TRBJ2-1; 7 bases are a match to TRBD1. This CDR3 comprises 15 residues. From germline, CDR1 is GTSNPN and CDR2 SVGIG (reference sequence). Unmatched junction bases numbered 3, after V lost 1 base and J lost 0 bases. CDR3 region: CAWSAAGGSYNEQFF. Written as DNA, the CDR3 is TGTGCCTGGAGTGCGGCAGGGGGCTCCTACAATGAGCAGTTCTTC.